The TCR beta chain described here comes from a study of preoperative IRX-2 immunotherapy in early breast cancer. Method: immunoSEQ multiplex PCR; TCRdb's copy keeps in-frame clones and lacks some. The sample lists 6,000 or so clones, roughly four fifths occurring once. This CDR3 is 17 amino acids long. Described treatment: preoperative locoregional IRX-2 cytokine immunotherapy. This phase Ib study tested locoregional IRX-2 cytokine immunotherapy given before surgery. The source material was tumor tissue, sampled before IRX-2 immunotherapy. This chain connects TRBV22-1 to TRBJ1-5. TRBV22-1 is termed a pseudogene. This clonotype originated in a human donor with breast cancer. The CDR3 DNA reads as TGTGCCAGCAGTTTTCCTCCGGGGCAGGTGAGCAATCAGCCCCAGCATTTT. The encoded protein is CASSFPPGQVSNQPQHF.